Following are 18 T cell receptor beta chains from one sample sequenced in a study of T cell responses to AZD1222 COVID-19 vaccine. The table came from immunoSEQ multiplex PCR; TCRdb's copy has only in-frame clones and leaves some out. The data contain under 150,000 clones, 90% of them seen just once; the ten biggest clones take up about 3.4%. The starting material was peripheral blood, obtained on day 0 of AZD1222 vaccination. Receptor source: an adult in good health.

This sequence joins TRBV7-2 and TRBJ2-3, with D perhaps matching TRBD2 (5 bases). V shed 5 bases and J shed 1 base, with 16 bases lying between them. Germline assignment: CDR1 SGHTA and CDR2 FQGNSA. The CDR3 spans 16 residues. CDR3 nucleotide sequence: TGTGCCAGCAGCGCCATTGGTGGTAGCGGCACAGATACGCAGTATTTT. Amino acids: CASSAIGGSGTDTQYF.

The chain is built from TRBV27 and TRBJ1-5; no firm D call. This CDR3 spans 14 amino acids. The germline V gene encodes CDR1 MNHEY and CDR2 SMNVEV (reference sequence). V was shortened by 0 bases and J by 6 bases, with 9 bases between the two germline ends. CDR3 protein: CASSLSYRGQPQHF. The CDR3 coding sequence is TGTGCCAGCAGTTTATCATATCGAGGTCAGCCCCAGCATTTT.

The CDR3 nucleotides read TGTGCCACCAGCGCGCTCATCCTAGGGGTCAGTCAGCCCCAGCATTTT. Its protein is CATSALILGVSQPQHF. This sequence joins TRBV15 and TRBJ1-5, with D tentatively TRBD1 (5 bases). Germline loops: CDR1 LNHNV, CDR2 YYDKDF (reference sequence). The V end was cut by 5 bases, the J end by 6 bases, with 20 bases between. There are 16 residues in the CDR3. Complete variable domain (other parts from reference TRBV15 and TRBJ1-5): DAMVIQNPRYQVTQFGKPVTLSCSQTLNHNVMYWYQQKSSQAPKLLFHYYDKDFNNEADTPDNFQSRRPNTSFCFLDIRSPGLGDTAMYLCATSALILGVSQPQHFGDGTRLSIL.

The rearrangement links TRBV6-6 to TRBJ2-7; tentatively, D is TRBD2 (5 bases). The CDR3 totals 14 residues. CDR1 is MNHNY and CDR2 is SVGAGI in the germline V gene (reference sequence). V dropped 5 bases and J dropped 6 bases, with 17 bases sitting between them. CDR3 in DNA: TGTGCCAGCAGTCCCCCGGCCGGAGGAGGCGAGCAGTACTTC. It codes for CASSPPAGGGEQYF.

The chain links TRBV2 to TRBJ1-2, with D perhaps matching TRBD1 (5 bases). V lost 6 bases to trimming and J lost 4 bases, with 9 bases between them. Germline lookup yields CDR1 SNHLY and CDR2 FYNNEI. The CDR3 totals 12 residues. In DNA form, the CDR3 reads TGTGCCAGCAGGGGGACGGCCTATGGCTACACCTTC. Protein: CASRGTAYGYTF.

The sample holds a few counts of this clone. The rearrangement uses TRBV21-1 and TRBJ2-3; the D call of TRBD1 is as the table states it, not checked on the DNA. TRBV21-1 is listed as a pseudogene. CDR3 length: 16 amino acids. The CDR3 DNA is TGTGCCAGCAGCAATTCCCAAGACAGGGGGCCAGATACGCAGTATTTT. This sequence encodes CASSNSQDRGPDTQYF.

The chain links TRBV11-3 to TRBJ2-2, with 10 nucleotides matching TRBD2. The CDR3 is made up of 16 amino acids. V shed 5 bases, J shed 1 base, and the junction held 4 bases outside the gene matches. Germline lookup yields CDR1 SGHNT and CDR2 YENEEA. In DNA form, the CDR3 reads TGTGCCAGCAGCCCTCTAGCGGGAGAGAACACCGGGGAGCTGTTTTTT. Translated, it gives CASSPLAGENTGELFF.

The sample holds one count of this clone. The rearrangement joins TRBV9 to TRBJ1-2; D ambiguous. Germline V gives CDR1 SGDLS, CDR2 YYNGEE. This CDR3 has 15 amino acids. Trimming pared 0 bases from V and 2 bases from J, leaving 11 bases between. CDR3 protein: CASSVALTENYGYTF. In DNA, the CDR3 is TGTGCCAGCAGCGTAGCCCTAACAGAAAACTATGGCTACACCTTC.

Details on this clone: The junction and the germline gene differ at one end; a read error may be behind it. For the CDR3, the DNA is TGTGCTAGCAGCCGTAGCGGGTCTGGGGCCAACGTCCTGACTTTC. It encodes CASSRSGSGANVLTF. V usage is TRBV7-7 and J usage is TRBJ2-6; 7 bases align to TRBD2. Looked up from germline, CDR1 is SSHAT and CDR2 is FNYEAQ (reference sequence). The CDR3 sequence is 15 residues long.

The V and J genes are TRBV7-9 and TRBJ2-2, with TRBD2 matching over 10 bases. Germline-derived CDR1 and CDR2 are SEHNR and FQNEAQ (reference sequence). The CDR3 runs to 16 residues. V shed 5 bases and J 6 bases; nucleotides not matched to a gene: 9. The CDR3: CASSPTAGGLAGELFF. As DNA, the CDR3 is TGTGCCAGCAGCCCCACAGCGGGGGGGCTCGCCGGGGAGCTGTTTTTT.

This rearrangement joins TRBV10-3 to TRBJ1-3; D might be TRBD1 (5 bases). V was shortened by 7 bases and J by 4 bases, with 14 bases between the two germline ends. The CDR3 is 14 amino acids. Germline loops: CDR1 ENHRY, CDR2 SYGVKD. This CDR3 reads CAITGTSGGNTIYF. Written as DNA, the CDR3 is TGTGCCATCACCGGGACCTCGGGAGGAAACACCATATATTTT.

A remark on this clone: The germline gene is not matched at one end of the junction; a read error may be the cause. The chain recombines TRBV2 with TRBJ1-4; D ambiguous. The CDR3 is 11 amino acids. CDR1 and CDR2 from the germline V gene are SNHLY and FYNNEI. CDR3 coding DNA: TGTGCCAGCAGTGCTGAGGTCCTCTACATTTTT. Protein product: CASSAEVLYIF.

The CDR3 region has the DNA TGTGCCAGCAGCTCCGCAATCCAGGGGGTAGGCTATGGCTACACCTTC. Its protein is CASSSAIQGVGYGYTF. The chain is built from TRBV11-2 and TRBJ1-2, with 7 bases aligning to TRBD1. Germline V gives CDR1 SGHAT, CDR2 FQNNGV. CDR3 length: 16 amino acids. The V segment lost 4 bases and the J segment 4 bases; nucleotides outside the gene matches: 12.

The chain combines TRBV5-4 with TRBJ2-7, with 9 bases lining up with TRBD2. CDR1 is SGHNT, CDR2 YYREEE, per germline (reference sequence). CDR3 length: 15 residues. Germline trimming cut 0 bases from V and 6 bases from J; bases unmatched to any gene: 7. Here the CDR3 reads CASSLVGREGLEQYF. As DNA, the CDR3 is TGTGCCAGCAGCTTGGTCGGGCGGGAGGGCCTCGAGCAGTACTTC.

The gene calls are TRBV6-5 and TRBJ2-1; 7 bases line up with TRBD2. The junction had 5 bases not matched to a gene; V was cut back by 2 bases and J by 4 bases. This CDR3 region has 15 residues. Looked up from germline, CDR1 is MNHEY and CDR2 is SVGAGI. The CDR3 bases are TGTGCCAGCAGTTACGGGCTAGCGGAATACAATGAGCAGTTCTTC. Residues: CASSYGLAEYNEQFF.

The V gene is TRBV6-5, the J gene TRBJ2-1; D not certain. Looked up from germline, CDR1 is MNHEY and CDR2 is SVGAGI. This CDR3 is 12 amino acids long. V was pared by 0 bases and J by 8 bases, with 5 bases between. Here the CDR3 reads CASSYSFYEQFF. The CDR3 bases are TGTGCCAGCAGTTACTCGTTTTATGAGCAGTTCTTC.

This rearrangement joins TRBV10-1 to TRBJ2-7; 9 nucleotides match TRBD1. With 9 bases clipped from V and 4 bases from J, the junction kept 7 bases outside the gene matches. This CDR3 is built from 13 residues. CDR1 and CDR2 from the germline V gene are WNHNN and SYGVQD (reference sequence). The CDR3 nucleotides read TGCGCCAGGAAAACAGGGGGCCGATACGAGCAGTACTTC. Translation: CARKTGGRYEQYF.

The rearrangement joins TRBV5-1 to TRBJ2-7, with D hard to call. The germline CDR1 and CDR2 sequences are SGHRS and YFSETQ. The V and J ends lost 4 bases and 5 bases respectively, with 10 bases between them. The CDR3 covers 12 residues. The CDR3 coding sequence is TGCGCCAGCAGCCCGGACGGAGACGAGCAGTACTTC. It yields the protein CASSPDGDEQYF.